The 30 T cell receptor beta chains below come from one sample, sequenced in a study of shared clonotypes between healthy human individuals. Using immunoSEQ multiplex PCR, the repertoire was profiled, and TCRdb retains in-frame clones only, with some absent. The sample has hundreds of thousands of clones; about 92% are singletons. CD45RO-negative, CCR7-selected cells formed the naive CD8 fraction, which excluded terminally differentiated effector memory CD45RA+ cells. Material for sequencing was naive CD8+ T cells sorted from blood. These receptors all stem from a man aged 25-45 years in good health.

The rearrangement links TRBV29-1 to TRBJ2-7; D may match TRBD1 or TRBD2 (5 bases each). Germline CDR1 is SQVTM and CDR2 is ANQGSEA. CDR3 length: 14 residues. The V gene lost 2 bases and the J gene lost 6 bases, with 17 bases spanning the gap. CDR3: CSVETRRVQGEQYF. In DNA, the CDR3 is TGCAGCGTTGAAACTAGACGAGTTCAGGGCGAGCAGTACTTC.

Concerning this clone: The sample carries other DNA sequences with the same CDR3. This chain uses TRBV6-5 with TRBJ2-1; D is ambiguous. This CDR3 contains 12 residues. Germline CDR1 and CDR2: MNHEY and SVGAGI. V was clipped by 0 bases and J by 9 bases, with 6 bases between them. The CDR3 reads CASSYSGTEQFF. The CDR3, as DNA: TGTGCCAGCAGTTACTCTGGTACTGAGCAGTTCTTC.

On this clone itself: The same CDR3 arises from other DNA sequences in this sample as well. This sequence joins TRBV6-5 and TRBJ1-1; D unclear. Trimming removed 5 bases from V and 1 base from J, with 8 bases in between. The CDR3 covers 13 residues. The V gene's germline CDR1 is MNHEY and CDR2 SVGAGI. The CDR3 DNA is TGTGCCAGCAGTCTAGGTGGGAACACTGAAGCTTTCTTT. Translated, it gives CASSLGGNTEAFF.

The DNA of the CDR3 is TGTGCCACCAGCAGGAACGGGGGGGGCGGCGACGAGCAGTACTTC. It specifies CATSRNGGGGDEQYF. The rearrangement links TRBV15 to TRBJ2-7, with 8 positions matching TRBD2. The V segment lost 3 bases and the J segment 5 bases; nucleotides outside the gene matches: 9. Germline CDR1 reads LNHNV; CDR2 reads YYDKDF (reference sequence). This CDR3 has 15 residues.

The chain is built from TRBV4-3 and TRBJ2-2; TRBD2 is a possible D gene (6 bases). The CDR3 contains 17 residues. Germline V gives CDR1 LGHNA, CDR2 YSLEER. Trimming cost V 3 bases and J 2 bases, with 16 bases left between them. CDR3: CASSHLSAGLNTGELFF. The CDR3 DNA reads TGCGCCAGCAGCCATCTATCAGCGGGTCTCAACACCGGGGAGCTGTTTTTT.

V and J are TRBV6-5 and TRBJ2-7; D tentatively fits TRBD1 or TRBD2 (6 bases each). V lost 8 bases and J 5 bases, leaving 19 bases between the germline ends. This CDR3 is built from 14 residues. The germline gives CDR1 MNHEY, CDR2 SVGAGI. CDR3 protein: CASARGTISNEQYF. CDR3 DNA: TGTGCCAGCGCCCGCGGGACAATTTCCAACGAGCAGTACTTC.

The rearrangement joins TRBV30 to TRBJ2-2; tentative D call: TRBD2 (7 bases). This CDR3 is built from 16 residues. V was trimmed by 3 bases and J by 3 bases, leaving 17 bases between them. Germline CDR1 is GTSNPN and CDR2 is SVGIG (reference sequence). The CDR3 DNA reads TGTGCCTGGAGCGAGGGGGACTATCCGTACACCGGGGAGCTGTTTTTT. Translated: CAWSEGDYPYTGELFF.

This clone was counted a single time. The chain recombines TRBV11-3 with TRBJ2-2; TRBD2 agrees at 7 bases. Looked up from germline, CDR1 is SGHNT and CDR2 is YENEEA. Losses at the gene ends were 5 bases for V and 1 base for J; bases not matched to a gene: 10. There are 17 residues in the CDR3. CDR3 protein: CASSPGDYAENTGELFF. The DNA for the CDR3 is TGTGCCAGCAGCCCCGGGGACTACGCGGAGAACACCGGGGAGCTGTTTTTT.

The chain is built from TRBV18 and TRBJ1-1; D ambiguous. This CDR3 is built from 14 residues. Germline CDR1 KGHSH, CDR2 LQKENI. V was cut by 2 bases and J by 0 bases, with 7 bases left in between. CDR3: CASSPWGLNTEAFF. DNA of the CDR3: TGTGCCAGCTCACCATGGGGTTTGAACACTGAAGCTTTCTTT.

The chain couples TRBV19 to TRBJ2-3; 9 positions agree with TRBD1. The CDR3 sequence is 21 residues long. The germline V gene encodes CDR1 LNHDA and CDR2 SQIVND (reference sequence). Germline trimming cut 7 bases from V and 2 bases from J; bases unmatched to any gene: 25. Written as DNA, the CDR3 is TGTGCCAGTACTGAAGGCGGCCTTGGGCCTTGGGACAGGGATATCACAGATACGCAGTATTTT. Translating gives CASTEGGLGPWDRDITDTQYF.

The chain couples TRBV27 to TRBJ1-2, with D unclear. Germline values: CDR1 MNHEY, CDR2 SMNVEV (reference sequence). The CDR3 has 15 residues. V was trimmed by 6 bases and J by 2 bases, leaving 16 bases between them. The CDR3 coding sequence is TGTGCCAGCAGCCCAGCCGGTATAAGGAACTATGGCTACACCTTC. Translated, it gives CASSPAGIRNYGYTF.

This chain's CDR3 is CASGPSGTSYEQYF. The CDR3 nucleotides are TGCGCCAGCGGACCTAGCGGTACCTCCTACGAGCAGTACTTC. This chain uses TRBV5-1 with TRBJ2-7, with 7 nucleotides matching TRBD2. Unmatched junction bases numbered 7, after V lost 7 bases and J lost 0 bases. This CDR3 is built from 14 residues. Looked up from germline, CDR1 is SGHRS and CDR2 is YFSETQ. Full variable domain (remainder filled in from reference TRBV5-1 and TRBJ2-7): KAGVTQTPRYLIKTRGQQVTLSCSPISGHRSVSWYQQTPGQGLQFLFEYFSETQRNKGNFPGRFSGRQFSNSRSEMNVSTLELGDSALYLCASGPSGTSYEQYFGPGTRLTVT.

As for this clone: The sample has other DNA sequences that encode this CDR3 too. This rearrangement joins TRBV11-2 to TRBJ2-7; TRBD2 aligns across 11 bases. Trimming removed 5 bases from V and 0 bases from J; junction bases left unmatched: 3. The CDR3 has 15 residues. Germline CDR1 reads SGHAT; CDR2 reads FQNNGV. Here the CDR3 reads CASSETSGSSYEQYF. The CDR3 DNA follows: TGTGCCAGCAGCGAAACTAGCGGGAGCTCCTACGAGCAGTACTTC. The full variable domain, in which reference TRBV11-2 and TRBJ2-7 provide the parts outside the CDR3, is EAGVAQSPRYKIIEKRQSVAFWCNPISGHATLYWYQQILGQGPKLLIQFQNNGVVDDSQLPKDRFSAERLKGVDSTLKIQPAKLEDSAVYLCASSETSGSSYEQYFGPGTRLTVT.

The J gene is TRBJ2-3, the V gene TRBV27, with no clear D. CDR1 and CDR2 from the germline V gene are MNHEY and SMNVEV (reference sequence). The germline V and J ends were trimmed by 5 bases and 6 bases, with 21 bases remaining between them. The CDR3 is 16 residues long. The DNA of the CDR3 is TGTGCCAGCAGTCCCGAGGCCCTAGTTGGGGTCGATACGCAGTATTTT. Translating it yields CASSPEALVGVDTQYF.

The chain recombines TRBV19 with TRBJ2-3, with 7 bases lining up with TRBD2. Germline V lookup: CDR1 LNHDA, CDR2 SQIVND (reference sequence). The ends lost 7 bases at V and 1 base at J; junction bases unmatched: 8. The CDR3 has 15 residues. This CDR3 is CASTASGEGTDTQYF. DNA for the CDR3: TGTGCCAGTACCGCTAGCGGCGAGGGCACAGATACGCAGTATTTT. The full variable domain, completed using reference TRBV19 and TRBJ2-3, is DGGITQSPKYLFRKEGQNVTLSCEQNLNHDAMYWYRQDPGQGLRLIYYSQIVNDFQKGDIAEGYSVSREKKESFPLTVTSAQKNPTAFYLCASTASGEGTDTQYFGPGTRLTVL.

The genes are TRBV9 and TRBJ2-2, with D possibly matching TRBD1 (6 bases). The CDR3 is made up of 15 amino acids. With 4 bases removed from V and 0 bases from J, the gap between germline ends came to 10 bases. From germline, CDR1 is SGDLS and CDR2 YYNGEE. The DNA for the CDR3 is TGTGCCAGCAGCAAGGGACAATCGAACACCGGGGAGCTGTTTTTT. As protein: CASSKGQSNTGELFF.

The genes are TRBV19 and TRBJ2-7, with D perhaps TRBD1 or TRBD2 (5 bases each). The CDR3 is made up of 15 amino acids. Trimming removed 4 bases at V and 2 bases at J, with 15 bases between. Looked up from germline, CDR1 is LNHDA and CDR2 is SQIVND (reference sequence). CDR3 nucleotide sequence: TGTGCCAGTAGTAGCGCACGGGACGTAGCCTACGAGCAGTACTTC. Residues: CASSSARDVAYEQYF.

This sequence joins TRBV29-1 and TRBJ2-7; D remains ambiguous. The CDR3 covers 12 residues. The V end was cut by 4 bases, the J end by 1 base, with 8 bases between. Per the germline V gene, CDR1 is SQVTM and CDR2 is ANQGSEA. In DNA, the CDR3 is TGCAGCGTTGGGGAACCGTCCTACGAGCAGTACTTC. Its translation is CSVGEPSYEQYF.

The CDR3 reads CASSYLGILNGEQYF. The CDR3 DNA reads as TGTGCCAGCAGCTACCTCGGGATTTTGAATGGCGAGCAGTACTTC. V usage is TRBV7-9 and J usage is TRBJ2-7, with D tentatively TRBD2 (5 bases). CDR3 length: 15 residues. CDR1 SEHNR and CDR2 FQNEAQ come from the germline V gene (reference sequence). V shed 4 bases and J shed 6 bases, with 19 bases lying between them.

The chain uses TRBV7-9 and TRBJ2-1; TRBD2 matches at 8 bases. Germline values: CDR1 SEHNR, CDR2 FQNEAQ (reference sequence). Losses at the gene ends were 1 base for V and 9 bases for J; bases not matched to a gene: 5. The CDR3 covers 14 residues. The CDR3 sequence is CASSLEREHCEQFF. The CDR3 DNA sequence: TGTGCCAGCAGCTTAGAGCGGGAGCACTGTGAGCAGTTCTTC.

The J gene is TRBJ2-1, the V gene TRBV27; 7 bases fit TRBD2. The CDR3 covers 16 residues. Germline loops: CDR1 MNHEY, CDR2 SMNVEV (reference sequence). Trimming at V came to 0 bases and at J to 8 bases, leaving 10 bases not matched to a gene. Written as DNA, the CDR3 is TGTGCCAGCAGTTTATCGATCCAGCGGGATTTCGATGAGCAGTTCTTC. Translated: CASSLSIQRDFDEQFF.

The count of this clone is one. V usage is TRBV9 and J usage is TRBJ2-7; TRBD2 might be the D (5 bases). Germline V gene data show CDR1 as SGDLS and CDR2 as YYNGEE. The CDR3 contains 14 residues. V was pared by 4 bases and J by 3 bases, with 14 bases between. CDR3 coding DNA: TGTGCCAGCAGCCCCGGGGTGTCGGGCTACGAGCAGTACTTC. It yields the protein CASSPGVSGYEQYF.

The chain's CDR3 is CASTISLAYTDTQYF. The CDR3 bases are TGTGCCAGCACCATCTCACTAGCGTACACAGATACGCAGTATTTT. The chain has TRBV9 and TRBJ2-3; 7 nucleotides match TRBD2. The CDR3 is 15 amino acids. V trimming: 6 bases; J trimming: 2 bases; junction bases outside the gene matches: 9. CDR1 is SGDLS and CDR2 is YYNGEE in the germline V gene.

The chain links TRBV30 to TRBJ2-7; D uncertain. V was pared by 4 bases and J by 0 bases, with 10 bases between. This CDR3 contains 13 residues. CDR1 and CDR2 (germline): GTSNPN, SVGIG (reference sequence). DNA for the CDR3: TGTGCCTGGACAGGCGGCGGCTCCTACGAGCAGTACTTC. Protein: CAWTGGGSYEQYF.

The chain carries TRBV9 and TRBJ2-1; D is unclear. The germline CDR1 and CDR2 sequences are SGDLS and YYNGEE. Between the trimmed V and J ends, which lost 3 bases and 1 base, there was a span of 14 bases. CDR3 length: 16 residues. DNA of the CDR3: TGTGCCAGCAGCGCCCCCGTAGGTGGGTCCTACAATGAGCAGTTCTTC. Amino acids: CASSAPVGGSYNEQFF.

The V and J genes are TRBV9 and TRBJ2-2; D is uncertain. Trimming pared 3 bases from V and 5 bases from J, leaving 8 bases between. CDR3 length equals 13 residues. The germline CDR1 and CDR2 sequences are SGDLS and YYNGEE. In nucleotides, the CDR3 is TGTGCCAGCAGCGGTAGTGAGACCGGGGAGCTGTTTTTT. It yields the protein CASSGSETGELFF.

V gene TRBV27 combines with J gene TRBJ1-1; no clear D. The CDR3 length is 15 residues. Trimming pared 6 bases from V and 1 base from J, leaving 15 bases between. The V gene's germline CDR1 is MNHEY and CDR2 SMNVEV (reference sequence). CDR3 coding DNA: TGTGCCAGCAGCCGACCGCCCCGAGGGAACACTGAAGCTTTCTTT. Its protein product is CASSRPPRGNTEAFF.

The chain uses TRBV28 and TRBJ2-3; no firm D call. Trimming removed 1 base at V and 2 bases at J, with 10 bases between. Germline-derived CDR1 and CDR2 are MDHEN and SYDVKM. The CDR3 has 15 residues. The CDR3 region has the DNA TGTGCCAGCAGTTTATTCGAGACCATCACAGATACGCAGTATTTT. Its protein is CASSLFETITDTQYF. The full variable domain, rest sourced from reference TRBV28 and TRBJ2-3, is DVKVTQSSRYLVKRTGEKVFLECVQDMDHENMFWYRQDPGLGLRLIYFSYDVKMKEKGDIPEGYSVSREKKERFSLILESASTNQTSMYLCASSLFETITDTQYFGPGTRLTVL.

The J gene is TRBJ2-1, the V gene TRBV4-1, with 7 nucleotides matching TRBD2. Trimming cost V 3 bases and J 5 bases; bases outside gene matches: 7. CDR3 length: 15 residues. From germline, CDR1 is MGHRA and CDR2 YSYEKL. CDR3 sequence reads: CASSHISGLHNEQFF. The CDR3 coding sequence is TGCGCCAGCAGCCATATTAGCGGGCTCCACAATGAGCAGTTCTTC.

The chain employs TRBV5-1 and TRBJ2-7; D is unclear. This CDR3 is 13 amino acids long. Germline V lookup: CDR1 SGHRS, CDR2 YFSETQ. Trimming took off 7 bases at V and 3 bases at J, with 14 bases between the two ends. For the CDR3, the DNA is TGCGCCAGCTCCCTAAGGCTTTACTACGAGCAGTACTTC. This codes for CASSLRLYYEQYF.